One sample yielded the 6 T cell receptor beta chains listed below, sequenced in a study of CD4+ T cells in melanoma. Method: immunoSEQ multiplex PCR; TCRdb's copy keeps in-frame clones and lacks some. The sample shows about 21,000 clones, over 75% of them seen only once. Sample: cells from a culture (not recorded whether cultured in vitro). These receptors all come from a human donor with melanoma.

Only one count was recorded for this clone. The chain employs TRBV5-1 and TRBJ1-6; TRBD1 is a possible D gene (6 bases). Germline V lookup: CDR1 SGHRS, CDR2 YFSETQ. The CDR3 has 13 residues. V was clipped by 5 bases and J by 7 bases, with 10 bases between them. The CDR3 reads CASRRDINSPLHF. In nucleotides, the CDR3 is TGCGCCAGCAGAAGGGACATAAATTCACCCCTCCACTTT.

The V call is TRBV4-1, the J call TRBJ2-5, with D unresolved. V lost 0 bases, J lost 8 bases, and 16 bases lay in between. CDR3 length: 15 amino acids. CDR1 and CDR2 from the germline V gene are MGHRA and YSYEKL. The CDR3 nucleotides read TGCGCCAGCAGCCAAGAATCCAGGCCCCGAATCACCCAGTACTTC. Residues: CASSQESRPRITQYF.

The chain has TRBV29-1 and TRBJ2-7; 10 nucleotides line up with TRBD1. Germline-derived CDR1 and CDR2 are SQVTM and ANQGSEA. The CDR3 length is 14 residues. With 6 bases clipped from V and 6 bases from J, the junction kept 11 bases outside the gene matches. The CDR3, as DNA: TGCAGCGTCAGTTCGACAGGGGGCTTTTCCGAGCAGTACTTC. Encoded protein: CSVSSTGGFSEQYF.

The V call is TRBV15, the J call TRBJ2-7, with D unclear. This CDR3 is 15 amino acids long. Germline V gene data show CDR1 as LNHNV and CDR2 as YYDKDF (reference sequence). V gave up 0 bases and J gave up 0 bases, with 9 bases separating them. The CDR3 protein is CATSREYRSSYEQYF. CDR3 coding DNA: TGTGCCACCAGCAGAGAGTACCGTAGCTCCTACGAGCAGTACTTC.

The V gene is TRBV30, the J gene TRBJ1-6; tentatively, D is TRBD1 (5 bases). Germline assignment: CDR1 GTSNPN and CDR2 SVGIG (reference sequence). The CDR3 consists of 14 residues. Trimming stripped 0 bases from V and 9 bases from J, with 12 bases between. In DNA form, the CDR3 reads TGTGCCTGGAGTGTAAGGGGTTGGACTTCACCCCTCCACTTT. It yields the protein CAWSVRGWTSPLHF.

The gene calls are TRBV30 and TRBJ2-7; D unclear. In germline, CDR1 is GTSNPN, CDR2 SVGIG (reference sequence). Trimming took off 0 bases at V and 9 bases at J, with 15 bases between the two ends. The length of the CDR3 is 13 residues. The CDR3 loop reads CAWSVLSESLQYF. For the CDR3, the DNA is TGTGCCTGGAGTGTACTTTCGGAGAGTCTGCAGTACTTC.